This entry lists 30 T cell receptor beta chains sequenced from one sample in a study of shared clonotypes between healthy human individuals. Data came from immunoSEQ multiplex PCR; TCRdb stores just in-frame clones and leaves some out. The sample records some 95,000 clones, approximately 63% being singletons. Material: memory CD8+ T cells sorted from blood. Specified subset: CD45RO+ cells pooled with CCR7-negative TemRA cells. The origin of the receptors is a man under 40 in good health.

This rearrangement joins TRBV6-6 to TRBJ1-5, with unresolved D. Deletions cut 7 bases from V and 6 bases from J, with 13 bases between. The germline CDR1 and CDR2 sequences are MNHNY and SVGAGI (reference sequence). This CDR3 is 13 amino acids long. The CDR3 nucleotides are TGTGCCAGCATCGGAGGTGACGGTCAGCCCCAGCATTTT. Its translation: CASIGGDGQPQHF.

The rearrangement joins TRBV7-8 to TRBJ2-1; D perhaps matches TRBD2 (7 bases). The CDR3 loop spans 15 amino acids. Germline loops: CDR1 SGHVS, CDR2 FQNEAQ. V gave up 6 bases and J gave up 2 bases, with 14 bases separating them. The CDR3, as DNA: TGTGCCAGCAGTCCGGGGGCGGGAGCCTACAATGAGCAGTTCTTC. Amino acid sequence: CASSPGAGAYNEQFF.

CDR3 bases: TGCGCCAGCAGCCAAGGCATACAAGAGACCCAGTACTTC. Protein product: CASSQGIQETQYF. The chain employs TRBV4-3 and TRBJ2-5, with no clear D. CDR1 is LGHNA, CDR2 YSLEER, per germline. The CDR3 is 13 residues long. The V end lost 1 base, the J end lost 2 bases, and 5 bases lay between the germline ends.

The rearrangement uses TRBV28 and TRBJ2-7; 7 bases line up with TRBD1. With V trimmed by 3 bases and J by 3 bases, 17 bases remained unmatched. CDR3 length: 18 amino acids. Germline values: CDR1 MDHEN, CDR2 SYDVKM. Here the CDR3 reads CASSFSPGLGGLFYEQYF. In DNA form, the CDR3 reads TGTGCCAGCAGTTTCTCCCCGGGTTTAGGGGGCCTATTCTACGAGCAGTACTTC.

In its sample, this clone was seen a few times. The chain carries TRBV9 and TRBJ2-1; D assignment may be TRBD1 or TRBD2 (5 bases each). The CDR3 loop spans 14 amino acids. V lost 4 bases, J lost 10 bases, and 18 bases lay in between. Per the germline V gene, CDR1 is SGDLS and CDR2 is YYNGEE. The CDR3 DNA reads as TGTGCCAGCAGCCTCATGGGGACCGTATCCGAGCAGTTCTTC. Its protein is CASSLMGTVSEQFF.

The V gene is TRBV25-1, the J gene TRBJ2-5, with D possibly TRBD1 on 5 matching bases. This CDR3 is built from 13 residues. The V gene's germline CDR1 is MGHDK and CDR2 SYGVNS. Trimming removed 5 bases from V and 3 bases from J, with 10 bases in between. The CDR3 sequence is CASSPRDKETQYF. CDR3 nucleotide sequence: TGTGCCAGCAGTCCCAGGGATAAAGAGACCCAGTACTTC.

The chain recombines TRBV7-8 with TRBJ2-1, with a weak D call TRBD2 (6 bases). The CDR3 extends over 16 amino acids. CDR1 SGHVS and CDR2 FQNEAQ come from the germline V gene. V lost 2 bases and J lost 4, with 15 bases in between. Here the CDR3 DNA reads TGTGCCAGCAGCTTAACCGGGACCGGGAGATACAATGAGCAGTTCTTC. Its translation: CASSLTGTGRYNEQFF.

The chain joins TRBV6-5 to TRBJ1-2, with D possibly being TRBD1 (5 bases). Germline V gene data show CDR1 as MNHEY and CDR2 as SVGAGI. This CDR3 region has 13 residues. Deletions cut 5 bases from V and 4 bases from J, with 11 bases between. CDR3 amino acids: CASSPQGSYGYTF. The CDR3 DNA is TGTGCCAGCAGTCCCCAGGGTAGCTATGGCTACACCTTC.

This clone was detected ten times or more. The CDR3 DNA is TGTGCCAGTACCCCGCCAGCCTCCTACGAGCAGTACTTC. As protein: CASTPPASYEQYF. J is TRBJ2-7 and V is TRBV19; D remains ambiguous. Trimming cost V 7 bases and J 0 bases, with 10 bases left between them. Germline CDR1 reads LNHDA; CDR2 reads SQIVND (reference sequence). The CDR3 length is 13 residues.

The chain has TRBV27 and TRBJ2-2; D may be TRBD1 or TRBD2 (5 bases each). Germline-derived CDR1 and CDR2 are MNHEY and SMNVEV (reference sequence). CDR3 length: 13 amino acids. The ends were cut back, 0 bases at V and 6 bases at J, with 5 bases in the middle. CDR3 amino acids: CASSLSGAGELFF. The CDR3 bases are TGTGCCAGCAGTTTATCGGGGGCCGGGGAGCTGTTTTTT.

This chain joins TRBV6-1 and TRBJ1-3; D unclear. The germline V and J ends were trimmed by 1 base and 3 bases, with 7 bases remaining between them. The CDR3 sequence is 14 residues long. The germline V gene encodes CDR1 MNHNS and CDR2 SASEGT. CDR3 sequence: CASSEGNGGNTIYF. CDR3 coding DNA: TGTGCCAGCAGTGAAGGAAACGGTGGAAACACCATATATTTT.

V usage is TRBV6-5 and J usage is TRBJ2-2; tentatively, D is TRBD1 or TRBD2 (6 bases each). V dropped 7 bases and J dropped 5 bases, with 14 bases sitting between them. CDR1 and CDR2 (germline): MNHEY, SVGAGI. The CDR3 extends over 14 amino acids. The CDR3 DNA follows: TGTGCCAGCACTCGGGGGCCGGCGACCGGGGAGCTGTTTTTT. Translating gives CASTRGPATGELFF.

This rearrangement joins TRBV7-6 to TRBJ2-5, with a weak D call TRBD2 (5 bases). CDR1 is SGHVS, CDR2 FNYEAQ, per germline. The V and J ends lost 3 bases and 4 bases respectively, with 9 bases between them. The CDR3 consists of 13 residues. The CDR3 here is CASSLGSRETQYF. The CDR3 DNA sequence: TGTGCCAGCAGCTTGGGGAGTAGAGAGACCCAGTACTTC.

The chain uses TRBV7-3 and TRBJ2-7; 7 nucleotides match TRBD1. V lost 0 bases and J lost 7; bases outside the gene matches: 3. CDR1 is SGHTA and CDR2 is FQGTGA in the germline V gene. The CDR3 is 13 residues long. The CDR3 spells CASSLTPTGEQYF. DNA for the CDR3: TGTGCCAGCAGCTTAACCCCGACAGGGGAGCAGTACTTC.

This rearrangement joins TRBV29-1 to TRBJ2-7; TRBD1 matches 7 bases. Germline loops: CDR1 SQVTM, CDR2 ANQGSEA. Trimming cost V 4 bases and J 3 bases; bases outside gene matches: 9. The CDR3 covers 14 residues. The CDR3 DNA sequence: TGCAGCGTTGTAGGGGGACAGAGGGACTACGAGCAGTACTTC. The encoded protein is CSVVGGQRDYEQYF.

The chain is built from TRBV6-1 and TRBJ1-1; D ambiguous. CDR3 length: 13 amino acids. Germline V gene lookup returns CDR1 MNHNS and CDR2 SASEGT. V lost 6 bases, J lost 3 bases, and 11 bases lay in between. CDR3 residues: CASRTSRDTEAFF. CDR3 bases: TGTGCCAGCAGAACTAGTCGGGACACTGAAGCTTTCTTT.

The genes are TRBV2 and TRBJ2-3; D remains unclear. V lost 8 bases to trimming and J lost 5 bases, with 14 bases between them. The CDR3 is made up of 13 amino acids. Looked up from germline, CDR1 is SNHLY and CDR2 is FYNNEI. In nucleotides, the CDR3 is TGTGCCAGCGCTTTGGGCCTGGTAGATACGCAGTATTTT. This translates into CASALGLVDTQYF.

This chain uses TRBV28 with TRBJ1-2; D gene unclear. Germline values: CDR1 MDHEN, CDR2 SYDVKM. The CDR3 runs 14 residues. V lost 2 bases and J lost 3, with 10 bases in between. This CDR3 is CASSLRTDDYGYTF. The CDR3 coding sequence is TGTGCCAGCAGTTTACGCACAGATGACTATGGCTACACCTTC.

The genes are TRBV25-1 and TRBJ2-1; TRBD2 aligns across 10 bases. Germline-derived CDR1 and CDR2 are MGHDK and SYGVNS. With V trimmed by 4 bases and J by 8 bases, 2 bases remained unmatched. This CDR3 has 13 residues. CDR3 residues: CASSASGRDEQFF. As DNA, the CDR3 is TGTGCCAGCAGTGCTAGCGGGAGAGATGAGCAGTTCTTC.

The chain combines TRBV14 with TRBJ2-7; TRBD2 matches at 8 bases. V dropped 0 bases and J dropped 2; count of bases not matched to a gene: 18. The V gene's germline CDR1 is SGHDN and CDR2 FVKESK. The CDR3 covers 20 residues. CDR3 DNA: TGTGCCAGCAGCCAAGATACGGGCAGGGGTATAGCGGGGACCGCCTACGAGCAGTACTTC. Encoded protein: CASSQDTGRGIAGTAYEQYF.

There are a few counts of this clone. This chain joins TRBV28 and TRBJ2-7; D remains unclear. Germline loops: CDR1 MDHEN, CDR2 SYDVKM. Trimming left V 2 bases short and J 0 bases short, with 17 bases between. The CDR3 has 17 amino acids. DNA for the CDR3: TGTGCCAGCAGTTTACCCGTTCCCTTTGCCGACTCCTACGAGCAGTACTTC. It is translated as CASSLPVPFADSYEQYF.

V gene TRBV19 combines with J gene TRBJ1-3; D gene uncertain. The germline gives CDR1 LNHDA, CDR2 SQIVND (reference sequence). The CDR3 contains 15 residues. Between the trimmed V and J ends, which lost 3 bases and 0 bases, there was a span of 9 bases. This chain's CDR3 is CASSILGISGNTIYF. The CDR3 region has the DNA TGTGCCAGTAGTATTTTAGGGATCTCTGGAAACACCATATATTTT.

This clone was observed a single time. This sequence joins TRBV7-2 and TRBJ2-5; maybe TRBD2 (7 bases). CDR1 and CDR2 from the germline V gene are SGHTA and FQGNSA. V was cut by 5 bases and J by 2 bases, with 12 bases left in between. CDR3 length: 14 residues. CDR3 protein: CASSNGGPQETQYF. The CDR3 DNA sequence: TGTGCCAGCAGCAACGGGGGGCCTCAAGAGACCCAGTACTTC.

The J gene is TRBJ2-5, the V gene TRBV27; no firm D call. The germline V and J ends were trimmed by 3 bases and 5 bases, with 4 bases remaining between them. CDR1 and CDR2 (germline): MNHEY, SMNVEV (reference sequence). CDR3 length: 11 residues. For the CDR3, the DNA is TGTGCCAGCAGTTTCAGGGAGACCCAGTACTTC. Amino acids: CASSFRETQYF.

The genes are TRBV19 and TRBJ1-1; the match to TRBD1 covers 7 bases. Looked up from germline, CDR1 is LNHDA and CDR2 is SQIVND (reference sequence). Trimming took 2 bases from V and 4 from J; bases not matched to a gene: 7. This CDR3 spans 15 amino acids. Here the CDR3 DNA reads TGTGCCAGTAGTATATGGGACAGCCTGGGCACTGAAGCTTTCTTT. Its translation: CASSIWDSLGTEAFF.

The genes are TRBV4-3 and TRBJ2-1; perhaps TRBD1 as D (6 bases). This CDR3 has 14 residues. Trimming removed 1 base at V and 3 bases at J, with 7 bases between. In germline, CDR1 is LGHNA, CDR2 YSLEER. Here the CDR3 DNA reads TGCGCCAGCAGCCAAGCGGGACACTACAATGAGCAGTTCTTC. Translating gives CASSQAGHYNEQFF.

The chain uses TRBV28 and TRBJ1-1; D gene unclear. The CDR3 is made up of 12 amino acids. V was cut by 8 bases and J by 1 base, with 8 bases left in between. CDR1 is MDHEN and CDR2 is SYDVKM in the germline V gene. CDR3 nucleotides: TGTGCCAGCGCATTACAGAACACTGAAGCTTTCTTT. Its translation is CASALQNTEAFF.

This clone was seen only once. The V gene is TRBV7-9, the J gene TRBJ1-1; D remains unclear. Looked up from germline, CDR1 is SEHNR and CDR2 is FQNEAQ (reference sequence). Trimming pared 3 bases from V and 10 bases from J, leaving 15 bases between. The CDR3 covers 13 residues. CDR3 loop: CASSLFGEDLAFF. DNA of the CDR3: TGTGCCAGCAGCTTGTTCGGAGAGGATTTAGCTTTCTTT.

The chain employs TRBV28 and TRBJ1-5; D gene ambiguous. V lost 7 bases to trimming and J lost 5 bases, with 9 bases between them. The CDR3 covers 12 residues. Germline CDR1 MDHEN, CDR2 SYDVKM. The chain's CDR3 is CASTTEDQPQHF. CDR3 nucleotides: TGTGCCAGCACAACAGAGGATCAGCCCCAGCATTTT. Using reference TRBV28 and TRBJ1-5 for the parts outside the CDR3, the full variable domain is DVKVTQSSRYLVKRTGEKVFLECVQDMDHENMFWYRQDPGLGLRLIYFSYDVKMKEKGDIPEGYSVSREKKERFSLILESASTNQTSMYLCASTTEDQPQHFGDGTRLSIL.

V and J are TRBV5-8 and TRBJ2-1; 8 bases fit TRBD2. The CDR3 runs to 15 residues. Germline V CDR1 and CDR2: SGHTS, YDEGEE. Trimming took 1 base from V and 7 from J; bases not matched to a gene: 7. In DNA form, the CDR3 reads TGTGCCAGCAGCTTGATACAGCGGGAGTTGAATGAGCAGTTCTTC. Its translation: CASSLIQRELNEQFF.